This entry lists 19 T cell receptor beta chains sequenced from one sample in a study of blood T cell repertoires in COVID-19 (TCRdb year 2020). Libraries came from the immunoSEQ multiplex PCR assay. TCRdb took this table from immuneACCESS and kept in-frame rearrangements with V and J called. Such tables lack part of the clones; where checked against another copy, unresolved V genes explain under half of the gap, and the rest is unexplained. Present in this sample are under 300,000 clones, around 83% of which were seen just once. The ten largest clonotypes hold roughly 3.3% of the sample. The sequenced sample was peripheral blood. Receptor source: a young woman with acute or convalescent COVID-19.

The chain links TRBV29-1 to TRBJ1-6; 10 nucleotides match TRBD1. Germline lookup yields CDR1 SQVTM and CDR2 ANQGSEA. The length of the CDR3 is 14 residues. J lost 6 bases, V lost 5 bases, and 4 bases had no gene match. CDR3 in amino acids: CSVSGTGANSPLHF. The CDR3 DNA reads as TGCAGCGTTTCCGGGACAGGGGCTAATTCACCCCTCCACTTT. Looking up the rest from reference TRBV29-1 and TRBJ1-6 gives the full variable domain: SAVISQKPSRDICQRGTSLTIQCQVDSQVTMMFWYRQQPGQSLTLIATANQGSEATYESGFVIDKFPISRPNLTFSTLTVSNMSPEDSSIYLCSVSGTGANSPLHFGNGTRLTVT.

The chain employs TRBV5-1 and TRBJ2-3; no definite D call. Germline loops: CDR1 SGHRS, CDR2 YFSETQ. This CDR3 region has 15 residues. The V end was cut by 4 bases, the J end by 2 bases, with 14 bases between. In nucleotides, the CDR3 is TGCGCCAGCAGCGTGGACGGGTCCTCCACAGATACGCAGTATTTT. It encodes CASSVDGSSTDTQYF.

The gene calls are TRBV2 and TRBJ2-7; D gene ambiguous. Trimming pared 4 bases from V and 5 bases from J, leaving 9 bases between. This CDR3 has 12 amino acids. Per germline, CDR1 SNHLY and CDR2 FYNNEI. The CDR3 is CASSGQGHEQYF. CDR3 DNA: TGTGCCAGCAGTGGACAAGGCCACGAGCAGTACTTC.

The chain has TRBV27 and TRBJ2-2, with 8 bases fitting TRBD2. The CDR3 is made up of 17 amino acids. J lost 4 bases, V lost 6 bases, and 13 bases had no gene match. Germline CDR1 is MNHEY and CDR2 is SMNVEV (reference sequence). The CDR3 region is CASSHTAAGERTGELFF. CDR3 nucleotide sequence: TGTGCCAGCAGCCACACGGCAGCGGGAGAACGCACCGGGGAGCTGTTTTTT.

CDR3 amino acids: CASSLADGGGYTF. The CDR3 region has the DNA TGCGCCAGCAGCCTAGCGGACGGTGGGGGCTACACCTTC. V is TRBV4-3 and J is TRBJ1-2; no clear D gene. V gave up 4 bases and J gave up 8 bases, with 14 bases separating them. Germline values: CDR1 LGHNA, CDR2 YSLEER. This CDR3 has 13 residues.

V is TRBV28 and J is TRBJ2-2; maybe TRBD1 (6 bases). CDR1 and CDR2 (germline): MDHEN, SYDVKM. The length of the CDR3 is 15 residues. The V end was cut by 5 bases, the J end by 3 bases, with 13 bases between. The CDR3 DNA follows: TGTGCCAGCAGTATCCGGGACACCTACACCGGGGAGCTGTTTTTT. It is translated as CASSIRDTYTGELFF.

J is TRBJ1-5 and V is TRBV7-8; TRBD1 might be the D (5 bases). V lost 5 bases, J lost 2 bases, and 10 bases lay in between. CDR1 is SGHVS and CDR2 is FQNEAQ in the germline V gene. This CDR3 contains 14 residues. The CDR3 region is CASSRGYGNQPQHF. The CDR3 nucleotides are TGTGCCAGCAGCAGGGGTTACGGCAATCAGCCCCAGCATTTT.

The CDR3 protein is CAWSETGTAQPQHF. CDR3 in DNA: TGTGCCTGGAGTGAGACAGGAACGGCTCAGCCCCAGCATTTT. The gene calls are TRBV30 and TRBJ1-5, with a possible D match to TRBD1 (6 bases). Looked up from germline, CDR1 is GTSNPN and CDR2 is SVGIG (reference sequence). The CDR3 consists of 14 residues. V was pared by 1 base and J by 6 bases, with 13 bases between. Variable domain in full (rest from reference TRBV30 and TRBJ1-5): SQTIHQWPATLVQPVGSPLSLECTVEGTSNPNLYWYRQAAGRGLQLLFYSVGIGQISSEVPQNLSASRPQDRQFILSSKKLLLSDSGFYLCAWSETGTAQPQHFGDGTRLSIL.

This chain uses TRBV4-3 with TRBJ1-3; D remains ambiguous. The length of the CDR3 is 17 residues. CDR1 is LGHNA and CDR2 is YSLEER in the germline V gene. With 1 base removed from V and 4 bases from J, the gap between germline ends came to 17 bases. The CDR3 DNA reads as TGCGCCAGCAGCCAAGTCACCGGGGTGACCTCGGGAAACACCATATATTTT. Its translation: CASSQVTGVTSGNTIYF.

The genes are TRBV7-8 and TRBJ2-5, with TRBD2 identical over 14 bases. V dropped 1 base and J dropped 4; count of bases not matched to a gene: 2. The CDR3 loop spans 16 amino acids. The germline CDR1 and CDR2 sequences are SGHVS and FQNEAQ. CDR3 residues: CASSLGGLAGGETQYF. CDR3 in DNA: TGTGCCAGCAGCTTAGGTGGACTAGCGGGAGGAGAGACCCAGTACTTC. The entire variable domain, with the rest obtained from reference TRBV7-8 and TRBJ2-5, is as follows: GAGVSQSPRYKVAKRGQDVALRCDPISGHVSLFWYQQALGQGPEFLTYFQNEAQLDKSGLPSDRFFAERPEGSVSTLKIQRTQQEDSAVYLCASSLGGLAGGETQYFGPGTRLLVL.

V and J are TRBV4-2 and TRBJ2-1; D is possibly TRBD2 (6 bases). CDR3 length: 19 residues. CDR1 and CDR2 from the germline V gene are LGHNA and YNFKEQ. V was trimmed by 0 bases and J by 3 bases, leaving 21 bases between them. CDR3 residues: CASSQDGVAAVPNYNEQFF. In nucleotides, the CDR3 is TGTGCCAGCAGCCAAGATGGGGTAGCGGCCGTACCGAACTACAATGAGCAGTTCTTC.

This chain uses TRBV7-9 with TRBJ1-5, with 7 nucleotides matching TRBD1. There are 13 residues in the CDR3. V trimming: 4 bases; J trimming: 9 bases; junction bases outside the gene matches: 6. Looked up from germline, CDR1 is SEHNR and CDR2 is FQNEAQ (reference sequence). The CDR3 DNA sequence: TGTGCCAGCAGCTATCTACAGGGGAGGCCCCAGCATTTT. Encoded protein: CASSYLQGRPQHF.

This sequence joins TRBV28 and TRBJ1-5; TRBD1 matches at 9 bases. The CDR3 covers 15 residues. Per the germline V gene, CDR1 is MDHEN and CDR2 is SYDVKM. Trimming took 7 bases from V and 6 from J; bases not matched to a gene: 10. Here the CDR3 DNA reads TGTGCCAGCACCCCAGAAGGACAGGGGACTCAGCCCCAGCATTTT. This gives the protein CASTPEGQGTQPQHF. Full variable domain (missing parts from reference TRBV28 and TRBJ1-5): DVKVTQSSRYLVKRTGEKVFLECVQDMDHENMFWYRQDPGLGLRLIYFSYDVKMKEKGDIPEGYSVSREKKERFSLILESASTNQTSMYLCASTPEGQGTQPQHFGDGTRLSIL.

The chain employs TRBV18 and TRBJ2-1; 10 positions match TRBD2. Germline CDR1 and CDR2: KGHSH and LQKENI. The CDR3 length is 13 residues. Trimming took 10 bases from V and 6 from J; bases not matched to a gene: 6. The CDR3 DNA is TGTGCCACTCTAGCGGGAGCTCTCAATGAGCAGTTCTTC. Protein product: CATLAGALNEQFF.

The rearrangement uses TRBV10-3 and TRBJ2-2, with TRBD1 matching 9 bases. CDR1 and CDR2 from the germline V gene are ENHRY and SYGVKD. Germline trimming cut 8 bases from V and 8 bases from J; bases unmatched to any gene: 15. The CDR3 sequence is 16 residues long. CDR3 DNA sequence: TGTGCCATCGCACTAGGGACAGGGTCCACCCAGGGGGAGCTGTTTTTT. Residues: CAIALGTGSTQGELFF.

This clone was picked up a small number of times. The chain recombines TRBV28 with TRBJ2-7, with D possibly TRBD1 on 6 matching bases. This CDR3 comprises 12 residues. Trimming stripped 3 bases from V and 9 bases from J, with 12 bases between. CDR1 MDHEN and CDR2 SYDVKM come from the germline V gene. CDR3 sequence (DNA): TGTGCCAGCAGTTTCCCCAGGGGAGTGCAGTACTTC. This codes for CASSFPRGVQYF. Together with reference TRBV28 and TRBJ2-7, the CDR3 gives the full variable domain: DVKVTQSSRYLVKRTGEKVFLECVQDMDHENMFWYRQDPGLGLRLIYFSYDVKMKEKGDIPEGYSVSREKKERFSLILESASTNQTSMYLCASSFPRGVQYFGPGTRLTVT.

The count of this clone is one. The CDR3 nucleotides are TGTGCCAGCTCACGCTGGGACAGGGAAGGCGGCGTTGAAGCTTTCTTT. It yields the protein CASSRWDREGGVEAFF. The chain carries TRBV18 and TRBJ1-1, with 9 bases that match TRBD1. The CDR3 spans 16 residues. The junction had 13 bases not matched to a gene; V was cut back by 4 bases and J by 7 bases. Germline V lookup: CDR1 KGHSH, CDR2 LQKENI.

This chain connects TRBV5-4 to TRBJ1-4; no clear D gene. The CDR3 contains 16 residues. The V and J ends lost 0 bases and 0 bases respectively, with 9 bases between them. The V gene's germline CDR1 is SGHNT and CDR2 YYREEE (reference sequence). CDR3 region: CASSLAPIATNEKLFF. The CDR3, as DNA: TGTGCCAGCAGCTTGGCCCCGATAGCAACTAATGAAAAACTGTTTTTT.

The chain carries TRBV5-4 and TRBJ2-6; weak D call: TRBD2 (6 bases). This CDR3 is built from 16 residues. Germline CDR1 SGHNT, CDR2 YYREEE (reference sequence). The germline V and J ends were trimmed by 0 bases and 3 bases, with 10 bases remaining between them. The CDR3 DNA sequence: TGTGCCAGCAGCTTGGAATGGGGAGGTGGGGCCAACGTCCTGACTTTC. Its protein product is CASSLEWGGGANVLTF.